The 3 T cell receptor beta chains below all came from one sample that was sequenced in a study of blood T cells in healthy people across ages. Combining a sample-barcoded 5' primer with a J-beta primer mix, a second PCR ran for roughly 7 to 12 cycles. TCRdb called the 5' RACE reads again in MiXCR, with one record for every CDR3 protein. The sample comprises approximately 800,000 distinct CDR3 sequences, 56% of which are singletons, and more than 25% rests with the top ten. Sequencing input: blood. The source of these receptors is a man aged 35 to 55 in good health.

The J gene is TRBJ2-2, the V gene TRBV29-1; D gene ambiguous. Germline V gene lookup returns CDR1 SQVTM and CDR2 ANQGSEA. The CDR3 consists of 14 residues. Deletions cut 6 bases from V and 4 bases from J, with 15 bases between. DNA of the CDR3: TGCAGCGTGCGTCCGGCCCCGAGCACCGGGGAGCTGTTTTTT. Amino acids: CSVRPAPSTGELFF.

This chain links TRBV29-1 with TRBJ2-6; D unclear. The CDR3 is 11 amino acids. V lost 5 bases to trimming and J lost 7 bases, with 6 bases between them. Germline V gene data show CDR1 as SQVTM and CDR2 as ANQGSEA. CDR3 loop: CSVPPANVLTF. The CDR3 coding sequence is TGCAGCGTTCCTCCCGCCAACGTCCTGACTTTC.

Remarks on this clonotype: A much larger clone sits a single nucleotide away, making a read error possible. The CDR3 sequence: CAGGGTAPKYF. The CDR3 nucleotides read TGTGCCGGGGGCGGGACGGCTCCAAAGTACTTC. The chain recombines TRBV30 with TRBJ2-4; D could derive from TRBD1 or TRBD2 (6 bases each). The CDR3 consists of 11 residues. The V gene's germline CDR1 is GTSNPN and CDR2 SVGIG (reference sequence). The ends were cut back, 8 bases at V and 14 bases at J, with 19 bases in the middle.